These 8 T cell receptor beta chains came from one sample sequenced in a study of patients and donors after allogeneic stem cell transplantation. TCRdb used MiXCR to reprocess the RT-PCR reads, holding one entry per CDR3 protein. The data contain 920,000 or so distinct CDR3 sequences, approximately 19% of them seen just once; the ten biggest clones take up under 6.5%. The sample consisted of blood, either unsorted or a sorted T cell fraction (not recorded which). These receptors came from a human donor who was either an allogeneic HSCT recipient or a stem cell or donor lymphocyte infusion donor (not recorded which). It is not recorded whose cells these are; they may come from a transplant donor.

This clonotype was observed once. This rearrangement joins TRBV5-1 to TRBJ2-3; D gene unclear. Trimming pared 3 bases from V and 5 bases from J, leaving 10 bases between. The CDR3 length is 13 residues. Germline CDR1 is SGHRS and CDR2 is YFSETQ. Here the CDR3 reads CASSSPPEDTQYF. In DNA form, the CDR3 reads TGCGCCAGCAGCTCGCCCCCGGAAGATACGCAGTATTTT. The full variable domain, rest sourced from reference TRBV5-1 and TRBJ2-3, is KAGVTQTPRYLIKTRGQQVTLSCSPISGHRSVSWYQQTPGQGLQFLFEYFSETQRNKGNFPGRFSGRQFSNSRSEMNVSTLELGDSALYLCASSSPPEDTQYFGPGTRLTVL.

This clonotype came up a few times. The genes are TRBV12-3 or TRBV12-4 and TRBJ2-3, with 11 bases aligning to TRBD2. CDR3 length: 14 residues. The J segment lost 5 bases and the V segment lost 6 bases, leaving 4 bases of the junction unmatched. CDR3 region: CASRLAGAGDTQYF. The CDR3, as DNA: TGTGCCAGCAGACTAGCGGGAGCGGGAGATACGCAGTATTTT.

CDR3 loop: CSVRGYSYEQYF. The DNA of the CDR3 is TGCAGTGTGCGGGGATACTCCTACGAGCAGTACTTC. This chain connects TRBV20-1 to TRBJ2-7, with a possible D match to TRBD2 (6 bases). Germline CDR1 and CDR2: DFQATT and SNEGSKA (reference sequence). Deletions cut 7 bases from V and 0 bases from J, with 10 bases between. The CDR3 has 12 amino acids.

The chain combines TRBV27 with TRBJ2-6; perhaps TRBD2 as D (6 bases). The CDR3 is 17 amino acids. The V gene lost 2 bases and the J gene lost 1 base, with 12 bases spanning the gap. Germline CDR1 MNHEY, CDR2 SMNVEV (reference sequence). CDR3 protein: CASSLMGGASGANVLTF. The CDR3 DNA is TGTGCCAGCAGTTTAATGGGGGGAGCGTCTGGGGCCAACGTCCTGACTTTC.

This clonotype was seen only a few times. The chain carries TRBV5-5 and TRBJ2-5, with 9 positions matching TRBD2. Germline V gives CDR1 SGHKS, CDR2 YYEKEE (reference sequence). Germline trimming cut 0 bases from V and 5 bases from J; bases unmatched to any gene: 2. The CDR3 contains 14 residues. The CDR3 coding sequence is TGTGCCAGCAGCTTGGGACTAGCGGCGGAGACCCAGTACTTC. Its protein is CASSLGLAAETQYF.

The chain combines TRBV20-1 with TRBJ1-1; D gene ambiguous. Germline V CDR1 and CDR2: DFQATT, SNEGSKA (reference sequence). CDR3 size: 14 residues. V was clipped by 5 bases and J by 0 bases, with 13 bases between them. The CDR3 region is CSARAGDMNTEAFF. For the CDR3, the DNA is TGCAGTGCTCGGGCGGGAGACATGAACACTGAAGCTTTCTTT.

CDR3 protein: CATSRAGQKGNQPQHF. DNA of the CDR3: TGTGCCACCAGCAGAGCCGGACAGAAGGGCAATCAGCCCCAGCATTTT. This sequence joins TRBV15 and TRBJ1-5; TRBD1 might be the D (6 bases). Germline V gives CDR1 LNHNV, CDR2 YYDKDF (reference sequence). Between the trimmed V and J ends, which lost 1 base and 2 bases, there was a span of 12 bases. The CDR3 spans 16 residues.

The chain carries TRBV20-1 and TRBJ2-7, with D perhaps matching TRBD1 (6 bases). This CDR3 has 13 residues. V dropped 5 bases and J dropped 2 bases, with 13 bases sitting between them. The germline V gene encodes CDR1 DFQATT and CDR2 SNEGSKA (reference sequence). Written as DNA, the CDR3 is TGCAGTGCTGTTACGCGGACAGCCTACGAGCAGTACTTC. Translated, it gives CSAVTRTAYEQYF.